This TCR beta chain was recovered during a study of T cell repertoires in cytomegalovirus infection. TCRdb used MiXCR to reprocess the reads, holding one entry per CDR3 protein. Of 200,000 or so distinct CDR3 sequences in the sample, about 21% were seen once. Germline CDR1 reads GTSNPN; CDR2 reads SVGIG (reference sequence). This CDR3 spans 15 amino acids. The J segment lost 8 bases and the V segment lost 3 bases, leaving 12 bases of the junction unmatched. The sequenced sample consisted of PBMCs. This receptor was obtained from a human donor in good health (CMV status not recorded). Some clones in this sample may be carry-over from other donors' samples. The rearrangement uses TRBV30 and TRBJ1-5, with 8 bases that match TRBD1. CDR3 nucleotide sequence: TGTGCCTGGAGCGGGGTCAGGGGGCGGAAAGAGCCCCAGCATTTT. It translates to CAWSGVRGRKEPQHF.